This record concerns one T cell receptor (beta chain) sequence. Its antigen is not identified. The data originate from a study of shared clonotypes between healthy human individuals. In the study overall: Those who served as donors were a couple of women and a few men between the ages of 18 and 49.

Generated by immunoSEQ multiplex PCR, the TCRdb table keeps only in-frame clones and is missing some. The sample has 2 million to 2.5 million clones, 90% to 95% seen once. Regarding the study as a whole: Compared with clonotypes that all four donors shared, non-shared clonotypes had lower generation probabilities.

The naive CD8 subset, CD45RO-negative cells positively selected for CCR7, excluded terminally differentiated effector memory CD45RA+ cells. V was cut by 3 bases and J by 0 bases, with 15 bases left in between. The germline gives CDR1 SGDLS, CDR2 YYNGEE. This CDR3 is built from 16 residues. This receptor was obtained from a man between 18 and 35 years old in good health. Some clones in this sample may be carry-over from other donors' samples. Sequenced material: naive CD8+ T cells from PBMCs. The chain has TRBV9 and TRBJ1-2; weak D call: TRBD1 (5 bases). CDR3 region: CASSADRSNTNYGYTF. As DNA, the CDR3 is TGTGCCAGCAGCGCCGACAGAAGTAATACTAACTATGGCTACACCTTC.